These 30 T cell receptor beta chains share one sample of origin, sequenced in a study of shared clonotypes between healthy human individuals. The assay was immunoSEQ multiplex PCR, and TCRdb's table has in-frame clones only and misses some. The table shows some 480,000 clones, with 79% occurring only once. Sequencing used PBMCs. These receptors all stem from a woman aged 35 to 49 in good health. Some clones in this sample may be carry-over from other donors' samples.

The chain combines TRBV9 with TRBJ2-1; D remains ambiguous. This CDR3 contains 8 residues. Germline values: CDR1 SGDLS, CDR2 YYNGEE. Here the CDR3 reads CPNNEQFF. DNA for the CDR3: TGTCCCAACAATGAGCAGTTCTTC.

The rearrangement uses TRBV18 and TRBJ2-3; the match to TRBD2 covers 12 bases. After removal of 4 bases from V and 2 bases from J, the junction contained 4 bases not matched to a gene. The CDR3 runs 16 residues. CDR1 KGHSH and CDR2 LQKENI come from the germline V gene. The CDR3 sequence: CASSLGLAGTTDTQYF. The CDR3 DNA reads TGTGCCAGCTCACTAGGACTAGCGGGAACCACAGATACGCAGTATTTT.

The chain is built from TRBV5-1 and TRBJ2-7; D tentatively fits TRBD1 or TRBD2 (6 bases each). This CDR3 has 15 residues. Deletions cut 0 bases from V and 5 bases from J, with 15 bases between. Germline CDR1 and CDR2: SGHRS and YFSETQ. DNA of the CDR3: TGCGCCAGCAGCTTGGAGGTCGAGGGGGGCCACGAGCAGTACTTC. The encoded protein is CASSLEVEGGHEQYF.

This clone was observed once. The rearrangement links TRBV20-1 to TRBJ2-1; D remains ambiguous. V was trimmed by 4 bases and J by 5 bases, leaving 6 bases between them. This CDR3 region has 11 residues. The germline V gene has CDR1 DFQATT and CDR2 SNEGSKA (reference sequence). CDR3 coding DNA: TGCAGTGCTACCCCCGACAATGAGCAGTTCTTC. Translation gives CSATPDNEQFF.

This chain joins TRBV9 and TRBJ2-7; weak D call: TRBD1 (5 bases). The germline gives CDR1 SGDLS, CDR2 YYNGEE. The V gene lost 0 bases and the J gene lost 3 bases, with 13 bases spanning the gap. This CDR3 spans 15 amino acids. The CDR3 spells CASSVGQGPFYEQYF. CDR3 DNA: TGTGCCAGCAGCGTAGGGCAGGGCCCATTCTACGAGCAGTACTTC.

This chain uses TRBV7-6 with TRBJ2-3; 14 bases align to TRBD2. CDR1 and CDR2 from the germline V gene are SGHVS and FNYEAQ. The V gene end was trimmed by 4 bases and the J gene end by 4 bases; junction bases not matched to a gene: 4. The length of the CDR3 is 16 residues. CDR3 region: CASSSRLAGGADTQYF. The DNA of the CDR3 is TGTGCCAGCAGCTCCAGACTAGCGGGGGGGGCAGATACGCAGTATTTT.

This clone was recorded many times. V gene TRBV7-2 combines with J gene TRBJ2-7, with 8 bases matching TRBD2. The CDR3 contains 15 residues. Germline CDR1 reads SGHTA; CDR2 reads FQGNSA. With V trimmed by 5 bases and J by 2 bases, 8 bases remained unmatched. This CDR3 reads CASSLWTSRPYEQYF. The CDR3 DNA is TGTGCCAGCAGCCTATGGACTAGCCGACCCTACGAGCAGTACTTC.

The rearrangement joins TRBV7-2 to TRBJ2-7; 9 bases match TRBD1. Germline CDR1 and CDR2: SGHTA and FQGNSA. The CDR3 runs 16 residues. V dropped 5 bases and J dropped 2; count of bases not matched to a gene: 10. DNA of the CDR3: TGTGCCAGCAGCGCAGGCCCTGACAGGGGGGCCTACGAGCAGTACTTC. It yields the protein CASSAGPDRGAYEQYF.

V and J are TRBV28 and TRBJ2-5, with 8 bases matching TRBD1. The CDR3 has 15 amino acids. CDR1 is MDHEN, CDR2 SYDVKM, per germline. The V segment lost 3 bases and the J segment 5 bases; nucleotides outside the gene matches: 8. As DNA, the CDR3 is TGTGCCAGCAGTTTGCCAGGGGGCACGAGGGAGACCCAGTACTTC. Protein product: CASSLPGGTRETQYF.

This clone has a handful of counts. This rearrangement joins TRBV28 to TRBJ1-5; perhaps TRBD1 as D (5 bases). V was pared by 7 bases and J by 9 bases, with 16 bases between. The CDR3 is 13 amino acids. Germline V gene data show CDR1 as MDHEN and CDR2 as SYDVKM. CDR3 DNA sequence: TGTGCCAGCACGGGGGTAGTAGGGTGGCCCCAGCATTTT. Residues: CASTGVVGWPQHF.

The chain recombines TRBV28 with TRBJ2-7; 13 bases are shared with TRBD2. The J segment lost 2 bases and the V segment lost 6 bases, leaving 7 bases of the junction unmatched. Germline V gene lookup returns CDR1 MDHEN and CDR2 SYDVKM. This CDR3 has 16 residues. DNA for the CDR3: TGTGCCAGCAGCGGGACTAGCGGGACTTTACCCTACGAGCAGTACTTC. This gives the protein CASSGTSGTLPYEQYF.

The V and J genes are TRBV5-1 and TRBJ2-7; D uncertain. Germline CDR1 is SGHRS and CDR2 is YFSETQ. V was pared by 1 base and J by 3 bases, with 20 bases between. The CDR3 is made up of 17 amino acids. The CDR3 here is CASSLTILGSWSYEQYF. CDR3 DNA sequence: TGCGCCAGCAGCTTGACCATTTTGGGTTCTTGGAGCTACGAGCAGTACTTC.

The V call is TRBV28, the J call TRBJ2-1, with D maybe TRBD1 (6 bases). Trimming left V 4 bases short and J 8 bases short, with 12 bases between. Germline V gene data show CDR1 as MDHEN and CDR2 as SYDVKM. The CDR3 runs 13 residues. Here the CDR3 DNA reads TGTGCCAGCAGTTCACAGGGTTGGGATGAGCAGTTCTTC. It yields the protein CASSSQGWDEQFF.

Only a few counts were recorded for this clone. CDR3: CSVEDGARYTEAFF. The CDR3 DNA reads TGCAGCGTTGAAGATGGGGCTAGGTACACTGAAGCTTTCTTT. The chain combines TRBV29-1 with TRBJ1-1, with D perhaps matching TRBD1 (5 bases). The germline V and J ends were trimmed by 0 bases and 3 bases, with 11 bases remaining between them. The CDR3 has 14 amino acids. Per the germline V gene, CDR1 is SQVTM and CDR2 is ANQGSEA.

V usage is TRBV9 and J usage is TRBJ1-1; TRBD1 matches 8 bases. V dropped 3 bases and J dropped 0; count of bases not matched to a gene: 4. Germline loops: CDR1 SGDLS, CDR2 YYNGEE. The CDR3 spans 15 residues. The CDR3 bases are TGTGCCAGCAGCGGCGGGGGACAGGTGAACACTGAAGCTTTCTTT. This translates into CASSGGGQVNTEAFF.

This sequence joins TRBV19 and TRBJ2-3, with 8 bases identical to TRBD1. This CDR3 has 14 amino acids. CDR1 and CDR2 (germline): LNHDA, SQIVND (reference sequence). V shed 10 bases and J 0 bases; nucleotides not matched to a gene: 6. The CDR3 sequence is CATGTGHSTDTQYF. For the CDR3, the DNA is TGTGCCACCGGGACAGGCCATAGCACAGATACGCAGTATTTT.

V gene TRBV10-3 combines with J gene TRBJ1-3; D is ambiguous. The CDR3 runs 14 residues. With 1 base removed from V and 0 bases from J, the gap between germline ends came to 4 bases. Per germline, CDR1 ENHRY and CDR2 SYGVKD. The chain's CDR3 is CAISELSSGNTIYF. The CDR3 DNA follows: TGTGCCATCAGTGAGTTGAGCTCTGGAAACACCATATATTTT.

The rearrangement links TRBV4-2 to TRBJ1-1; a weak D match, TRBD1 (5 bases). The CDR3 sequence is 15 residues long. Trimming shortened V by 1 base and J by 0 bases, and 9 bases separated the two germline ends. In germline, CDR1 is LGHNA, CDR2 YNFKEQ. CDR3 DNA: TGTGCCAGCAGCCAAGCTTCAGGGCTGAACACTGAAGCTTTCTTT. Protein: CASSQASGLNTEAFF.

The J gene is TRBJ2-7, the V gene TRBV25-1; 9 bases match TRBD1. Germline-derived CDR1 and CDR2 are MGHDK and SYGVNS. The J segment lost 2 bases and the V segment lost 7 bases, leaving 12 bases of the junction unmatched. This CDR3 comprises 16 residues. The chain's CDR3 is CASTGGGRQGAYEQYF. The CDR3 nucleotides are TGTGCCAGCACCGGAGGGGGGCGACAGGGGGCCTACGAGCAGTACTTC.

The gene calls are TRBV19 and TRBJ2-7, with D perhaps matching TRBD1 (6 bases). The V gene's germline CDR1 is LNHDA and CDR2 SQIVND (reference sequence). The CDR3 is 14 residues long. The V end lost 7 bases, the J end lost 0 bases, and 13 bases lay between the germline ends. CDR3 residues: CASTPTGGSYEQYF. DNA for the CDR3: TGTGCCAGTACCCCGACAGGAGGCTCCTACGAGCAGTACTTC.

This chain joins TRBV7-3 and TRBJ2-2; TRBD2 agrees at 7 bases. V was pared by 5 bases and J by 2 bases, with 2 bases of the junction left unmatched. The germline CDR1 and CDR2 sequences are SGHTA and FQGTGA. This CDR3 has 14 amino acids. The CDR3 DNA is TGTGCCAGCAGCCAGGGACTAAACACCGGGGAGCTGTTTTTT. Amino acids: CASSQGLNTGELFF.

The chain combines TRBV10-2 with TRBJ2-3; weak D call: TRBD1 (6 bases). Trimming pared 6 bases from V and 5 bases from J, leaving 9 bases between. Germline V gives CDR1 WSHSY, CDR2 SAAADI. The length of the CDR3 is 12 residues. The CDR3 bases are TGCGCCAGCAGCCAACAGGGAGATACGCAGTATTTT. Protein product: CASSQQGDTQYF.

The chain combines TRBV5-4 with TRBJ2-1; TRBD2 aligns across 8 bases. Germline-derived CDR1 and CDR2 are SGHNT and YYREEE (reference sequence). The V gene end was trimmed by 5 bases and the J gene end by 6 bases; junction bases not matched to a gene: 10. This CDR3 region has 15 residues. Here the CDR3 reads CASRAPGTRGNEQFF. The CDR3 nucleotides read TGTGCCAGCAGGGCCCCCGGGACTAGAGGCAATGAGCAGTTCTTC.

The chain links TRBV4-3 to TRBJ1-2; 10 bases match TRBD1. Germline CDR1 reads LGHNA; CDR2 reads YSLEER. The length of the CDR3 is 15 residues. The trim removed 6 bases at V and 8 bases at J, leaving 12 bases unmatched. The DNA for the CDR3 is TGCGCCAGCAGTCCAAGCCGACAGGGGGCCCAAGGCTACACCTTC. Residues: CASSPSRQGAQGYTF.

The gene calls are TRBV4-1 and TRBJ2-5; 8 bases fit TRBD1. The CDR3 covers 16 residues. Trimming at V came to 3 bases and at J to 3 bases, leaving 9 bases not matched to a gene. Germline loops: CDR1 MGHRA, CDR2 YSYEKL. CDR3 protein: CASSQLYAGQEETQYF. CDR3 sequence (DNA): TGCGCCAGCAGCCAGCTCTACGCGGGACAGGAAGAGACCCAGTACTTC.

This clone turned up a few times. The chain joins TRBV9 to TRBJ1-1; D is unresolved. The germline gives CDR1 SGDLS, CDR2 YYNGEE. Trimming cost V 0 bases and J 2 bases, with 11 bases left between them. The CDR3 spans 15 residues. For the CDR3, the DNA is TGTGCCAGCAGCGTAGATCCAGGACGAAACACTGAAGCTTTCTTT. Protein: CASSVDPGRNTEAFF.

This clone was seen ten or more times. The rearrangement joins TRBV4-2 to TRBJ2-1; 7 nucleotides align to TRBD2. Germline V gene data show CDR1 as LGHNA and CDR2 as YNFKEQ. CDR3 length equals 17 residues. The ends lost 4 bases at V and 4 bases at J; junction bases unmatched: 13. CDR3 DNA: TGTGCCAGCAGCCCCAGCACTGGGGAGGGGAGATACAATGAGCAGTTCTTC. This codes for CASSPSTGEGRYNEQFF.

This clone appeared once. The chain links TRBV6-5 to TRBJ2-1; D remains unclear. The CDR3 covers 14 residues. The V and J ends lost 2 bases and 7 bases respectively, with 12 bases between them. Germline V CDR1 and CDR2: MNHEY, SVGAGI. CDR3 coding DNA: TGTGCCAGCAGTTACGGAAGCAAGGGAAATGAGCAGTTCTTC. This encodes CASSYGSKGNEQFF.

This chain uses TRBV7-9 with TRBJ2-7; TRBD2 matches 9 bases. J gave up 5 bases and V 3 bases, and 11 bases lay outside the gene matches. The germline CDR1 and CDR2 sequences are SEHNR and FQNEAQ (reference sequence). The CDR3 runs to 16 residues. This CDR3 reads CASSLGLAGPLNEQYF. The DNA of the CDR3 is TGTGCCAGCAGCTTGGGACTAGCAGGGCCGTTGAACGAGCAGTACTTC.

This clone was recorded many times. The CDR3 spells CSVGSREGYTF. DNA for the CDR3: TGCAGCGTTGGAAGCAGGGAAGGCTACACCTTC. V is TRBV29-1 and J is TRBJ1-2, with D perhaps TRBD1 (5 bases). This CDR3 comprises 11 residues. Germline CDR1 SQVTM, CDR2 ANQGSEA. Trimming shortened V by 4 bases and J by 8 bases, and 11 bases separated the two germline ends.